This T cell receptor beta chain was captured by sequencing in a study of T cell responses to AZD1222 COVID-19 vaccine (dated by TCRdb to 2020 to 2023). Study-level background: A total of approximately 240 trial participants underwent TCR sequencing, of whom 207 had received two doses of AZD1222 and approximately 26 had received two doses of the MenACWY control vaccine. Trial participants were enrolled by age into subgroups of 18-55, 56-69 and 70-plus years, and around 150, 28 and 57 TCR-sequenced participants, respectively, were included in these subgroups. The investigation overall reported the following: The vaccine-associated CD4 TCRs covered the entire spike protein, and the dominant responses fell in regions 160-218 and 743-854. Participants were mostly white British, with more females than males. The authors suggested clonal diversity may have been underestimated. Only a handful of AZD1222 recipients were SARS-CoV-2 seropositive at baseline, limiting conclusions about previously exposed vaccinees. Because no samples from the day 14 peak response were available, repertoires could be characterized only after the peak T cell response. Reportedly, almost half of the unique spike-specific TCRs recognized epitopes lying outside the regions that are mutated in the B.1.351 and B.1.1.7 variants. Spike-specific TCR breadth and depth rose significantly after two AZD1222 doses compared with day 0 and with MenACWY recipients. In the small 56-69-year group, the increase in depth fell short of significance, most likely because of low power.

This specimen's time point label, per the study, means: about 28 days (+/-7) after the second vaccine dose. Because spike-specific TCR depth and breadth did not differ between the two schedules, AZD1222 recipients who got a second dose at roughly 4 weeks were pooled with those who got a second dose at roughly 12 weeks. Samples from vaccinated people were obtained from the UK trials COV001 and COV002, which included a single-blind randomized controlled phase 2/3 trial of AZD1222 (ChAdOx1 nCoV-19) in healthy adults. Trial participant PBMC samples were collected at day 0 and day 28 after the second dose for TCRbeta chain sequencing. Compared with germline, V lacks 2 bases and J lacks 2 bases; bases without a gene match: 5. CDR1 is given as LNHDA and CDR2 as SQIVND, both from the germline V gene (reference sequence). The CDR3 numbers 16 residues from cysteine through phenylalanine. Here the CDR3 DNA is all that survives: 48 bases in frame from base 1.

A note on this clone: No antigen is known for it. No per-base quality is available; no much larger clone lies one base away.

The CDR3 regions of human TCRbeta chains were analyzed by immunosequencing. Regarding the original processing steps: TCRs in the repertoires were compared against a reference library of SARS-CoV-2-specific TCRs that had been generated with the MIRA antigen-specificity platform. Breadth was defined as the fraction of unique TCRs that were SARS-CoV-2-associated. Depth was defined as the fraction of total T cells that were SARS-CoV-2-associated. Using the MIRA data, each spike-specific TCR was mapped to the spike region that the TCR reacts to and placed in a CD4 or CD8 class. Log10-transformed breadth and depth values were compared by one-way ANOVA with Sidak's multiple comparisons tests. What TCRdb holds here is the immuneACCESS table cut down to in-frame rearrangements. Part of the clones is not present; checked against another copy, under half of the missing clones reflect an unresolved V gene, and the others are unexplained. Clonal size and the V and J genes are those of that table, whereas D and trimming came from the DNA. This sample holds more than 80,000 clones; around 90% were observed only once. Jointly, the top ten make up about 30% of the sample.

The clonotype originates from an adult who received the AZD1222 COVID-19 vaccine. The chain was built from TRBV19 and TRBJ1-2; the central 10 bases match TRBD1. The material sequenced was peripheral blood, taken 28 days after the second AZD1222 dose. The CDR3 sequence is CASSIWDRGKNYGYTF. The DNA is as follows: TGTGCCAGTAGTATATGGGACAGGGGCAAAAACTATGGCTACACCTTC.